Reported below is one T cell receptor beta chain. Its antigen is still unknown. This entry belongs to a study of monozygotic twins with inflammatory bowel disease. Study-level findings and limits: The co-twins with IBD showed lower TCRbeta diversity (inverse Simpson) than their healthy siblings. Discrimination among different T cell subtypes was not achievable.

Germline loops: CDR1 DFQATT, CDR2 SNEGSKA (reference sequence). This CDR3 comprises 14 residues. Whole blood served as the source of total RNA, and no T cell sorting took place. Following a re-call of the 5' RACE reads, TCRdb has one entry per CDR3 protein and lacks DNA. The sample has 330,000 or so distinct CDR3 sequences. Input material: blood. The TCR originated in a human donor with ulcerative colitis or Crohn's disease, or a healthy co-twin of an affected twin (not recorded which). The chain links TRBV20-1 to TRBJ2-5; TCRdb lists TRBD1, though no DNA is available to test this call. The CDR3 here is CSAIALALKETQYF.